This TCR beta chain is from a study of blood T cells in healthy people across ages. To note about this clonotype: The antigen is unknown.

Looked up from germline, CDR1 is MNHEY and CDR2 is SMNVEV (reference sequence). Germline trimming cut 5 bases from V and 4 bases from J; bases unmatched to any gene: 13. The CDR3 is made up of 16 amino acids. The second PCR ran roughly 6 to 11 cycles with a sample-barcoded 5' primer and J-beta primers. A template-switch adaptor with 12 random nucleotides tagged each cDNA molecule. TCRdb reanalysed the 5' RACE reads using MiXCR and keeps one entry per CDR3 protein. Counted here are 600,000 to 850,000 distinct CDR3 sequences, roughly two fifths occurring once; the ten biggest clones make up 20% to 25%. The study recruited healthy Caucasian donors from Russia who were aged about 6 to 95. The study, taken as a whole, reports: A roughly linear fall in TCR beta diversity per million T cells was seen with increasing age.

The sequence was obtained from a woman in her sixties or seventies in good health. Sequencing was carried out using blood. The rearrangement joins TRBV27 to TRBJ1-2; 7 nucleotides align to TRBD1. Here the CDR3 reads CASSGNRDGTAYGYTF. CDR3 DNA sequence: TGTGCCAGCAGTGGAAACCGTGACGGGACAGCCTATGGCTACACCTTC.